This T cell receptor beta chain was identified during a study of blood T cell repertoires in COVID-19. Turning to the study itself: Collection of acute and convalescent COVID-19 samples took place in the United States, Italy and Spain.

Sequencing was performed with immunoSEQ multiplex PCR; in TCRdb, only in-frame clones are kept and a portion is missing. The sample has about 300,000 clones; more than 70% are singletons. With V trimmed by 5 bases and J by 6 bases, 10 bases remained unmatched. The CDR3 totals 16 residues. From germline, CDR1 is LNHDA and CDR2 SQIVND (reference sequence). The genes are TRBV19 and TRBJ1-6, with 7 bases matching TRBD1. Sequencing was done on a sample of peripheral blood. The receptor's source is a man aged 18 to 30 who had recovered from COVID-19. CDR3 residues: CASSPWTGGGNSPLHF. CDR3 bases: TGTGCCAGTAGTCCCTGGACAGGCGGCGGTAATTCACCCCTCCACTTT.